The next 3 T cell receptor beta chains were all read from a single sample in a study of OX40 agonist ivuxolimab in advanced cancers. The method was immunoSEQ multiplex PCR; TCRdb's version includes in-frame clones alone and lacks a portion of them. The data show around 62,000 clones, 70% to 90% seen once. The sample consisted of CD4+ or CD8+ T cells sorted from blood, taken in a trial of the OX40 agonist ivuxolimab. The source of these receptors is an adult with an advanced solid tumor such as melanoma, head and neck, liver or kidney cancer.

CDR3: CASSLGDYGTEAFF. For the CDR3, the DNA is TGTGCCAGCAGCTTAGGGGATTATGGCACTGAAGCTTTCTTT. V is TRBV11-3 and J is TRBJ1-1; D is undetermined. Germline V gene lookup returns CDR1 SGHNT and CDR2 YENEEA. There are 14 residues in the CDR3. Trimming removed 1 base from V and 4 bases from J, with 10 bases in between.

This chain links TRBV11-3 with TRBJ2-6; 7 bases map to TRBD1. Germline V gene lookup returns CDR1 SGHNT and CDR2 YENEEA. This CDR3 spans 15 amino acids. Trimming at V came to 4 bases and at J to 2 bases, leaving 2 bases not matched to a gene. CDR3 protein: CASSSGGTGANVLTF. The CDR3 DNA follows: TGTGCCAGCAGCTCAGGGGGTACTGGGGCCAACGTCCTGACTTTC.

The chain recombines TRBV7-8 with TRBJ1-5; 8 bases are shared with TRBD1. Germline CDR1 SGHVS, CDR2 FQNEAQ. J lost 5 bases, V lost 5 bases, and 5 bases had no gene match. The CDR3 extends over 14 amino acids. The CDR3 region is CASSQGAGDQPQHF. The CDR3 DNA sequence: TGTGCCAGCAGCCAGGGGGCGGGGGATCAGCCCCAGCATTTT. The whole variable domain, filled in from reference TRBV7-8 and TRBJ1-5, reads GAGVSQSPRYKVAKRGQDVALRCDPISGHVSLFWYQQALGQGPEFLTYFQNEAQLDKSGLPSDRFFAERPEGSVSTLKIQRTQQEDSAVYLCASSQGAGDQPQHFGDGTRLSIL.